These 19 T cell receptor beta chains were sequenced from one sample in a study of early stage breast cancer tumors. The assay was immunoSEQ multiplex PCR, and TCRdb's table has in-frame clones only and misses some. The profile shows 25,000 to 35,000 clones, approximately 54% of them singletons. The sequenced sample was breast tumor tissue. The receptors originated from a person aged 45-60 years with breast cancer.

The chain joins TRBV7-2 to TRBJ2-1; the match to TRBD2 covers 7 bases. V trimming: 3 bases; J trimming: 2 bases; junction bases outside the gene matches: 4. The CDR3 is made up of 15 amino acids. The germline V gene has CDR1 SGHTA and CDR2 FQGNSA. This CDR3 reads CASSFSGLTYNEQFF. The CDR3 DNA sequence: TGTGCCAGCAGCTTTAGCGGGTTAACCTACAATGAGCAGTTCTTC.

This sequence joins TRBV7-9 and TRBJ2-2, with TRBD1 as a possible D gene (6 bases). CDR3 length equals 16 residues. Trimming removed 0 bases at V and 6 bases at J, with 14 bases between. Germline CDR1 SEHNR, CDR2 FQNEAQ (reference sequence). CDR3 sequence reads: CASSLAGGRRAGELFF. CDR3 DNA: TGTGCCAGCAGCTTAGCAGGGGGTCGCAGGGCCGGGGAGCTGTTTTTT.

The chain combines TRBV9 with TRBJ2-1; 8 positions agree with TRBD2. This CDR3 contains 14 residues. V lost 6 bases, J lost 0 bases, and 2 bases stayed unmatched. Germline V gives CDR1 SGDLS, CDR2 YYNGEE. The CDR3 sequence: CASNAGGSYNEQFF. The CDR3 DNA follows: TGTGCCAGCAACGCGGGGGGCTCCTACAATGAGCAGTTCTTC.

The rearrangement joins TRBV5-1 to TRBJ2-1; 13 bases agree with TRBD2. In germline, CDR1 is SGHRS, CDR2 YFSETQ. CDR3 length: 16 residues. Trimming removed 3 bases from V and 4 bases from J; junction bases left unmatched: 4. CDR3 sequence reads: CASSSGLAGRYNEQFF. For the CDR3, the DNA is TGCGCCAGCAGCTCGGGACTAGCGGGACGATACAATGAGCAGTTCTTC.

The chain joins TRBV10-3 to TRBJ2-7; 9 bases fit TRBD1. The V gene's germline CDR1 is ENHRY and CDR2 SYGVKD. CDR3 size: 17 residues. The trim removed 1 base at V and 6 bases at J, leaving 13 bases unmatched. CDR3 in amino acids: CAISEWGRDRVQGEQYF. The CDR3 region has the DNA TGTGCCATCAGTGAGTGGGGCCGGGACAGGGTACAAGGCGAGCAGTACTTC.

This clone came up a few times. The rearrangement joins TRBV7-9 to TRBJ2-1; the match to TRBD1 covers 10 bases. Germline V CDR1 and CDR2: SEHNR, FQNEAQ (reference sequence). Trimming at V came to 4 bases and at J to 7 bases, leaving 16 bases not matched to a gene. The CDR3 length is 18 residues. Written as DNA, the CDR3 is TGTGCCAGCAGCTCGCTACCAGGGACAGGGGTAAAGGGAAATGAGCAGTTCTTC. This sequence encodes CASSSLPGTGVKGNEQFF.

This clone was observed a few times. This chain uses TRBV7-9 with TRBJ2-1; D remains ambiguous. The CDR3 sequence is 13 residues long. From germline, CDR1 is SEHNR and CDR2 FQNEAQ (reference sequence). V lost 5 bases and J 9 bases, leaving 14 bases between the germline ends. The CDR3 protein is CASSPRHLSEQFF. In DNA, the CDR3 is TGTGCCAGCAGCCCGCGACACTTAAGTGAGCAGTTCTTC.

The chain employs TRBV27 and TRBJ2-7; TRBD2 matches at 7 bases. This CDR3 spans 15 amino acids. J was trimmed by 1 base and V by 8 bases; bases with no gene match: 11. Germline loops: CDR1 MNHEY, CDR2 SMNVEV (reference sequence). The CDR3 sequence is CASSSGAGNSYEQYF. The CDR3 nucleotides are TGTGCCAGCTCAAGCGGGGCAGGAAATTCCTACGAGCAGTACTTC.

This chain uses TRBV27 with TRBJ2-1, with 8 bases matching TRBD2. The junction had 4 bases not matched to a gene; V was cut back by 6 bases and J by 0 bases. This CDR3 region has 15 residues. Germline CDR1 MNHEY, CDR2 SMNVEV (reference sequence). The CDR3 DNA follows: TGTGCCAGCAGCCATAGCGGGAACTCCTACAATGAGCAGTTCTTC. Amino acids: CASSHSGNSYNEQFF.

The chain recombines TRBV4-3 with TRBJ2-6; D is unclear. V dropped 0 bases and J dropped 0 bases, with 9 bases sitting between them. The length of the CDR3 is 17 residues. Germline CDR1 and CDR2: LGHNA and YSLEER. In DNA form, the CDR3 reads TGCGCCAGCAGCCAAGATCTGGGTTTCTCTGGGGCCAACGTCCTGACTTTC. As protein: CASSQDLGFSGANVLTF.

The chain uses TRBV11-3 and TRBJ2-1; 12 bases map to TRBD2. CDR1 is SGHNT and CDR2 is YENEEA in the germline V gene. This CDR3 is built from 19 residues. With V trimmed by 3 bases and J by 4 bases, 13 bases remained unmatched. In DNA form, the CDR3 reads TGTGCCAGCAGCTTGCTAGCAACGCCCGGACTAGCGGGGTACAATGAGCAGTTCTTC. Translated, it gives CASSLLATPGLAGYNEQFF.

The gene calls are TRBV6-5 and TRBJ2-1; 9 bases agree with TRBD2. The V gene end was trimmed by 6 bases and the J gene end by 6 bases; junction bases not matched to a gene: 3. Germline V gives CDR1 MNHEY, CDR2 SVGAGI. The CDR3 is 13 amino acids. The CDR3 here is CASRETSGNEQFF. CDR3 DNA sequence: TGTGCCAGCAGGGAGACTAGCGGCAATGAGCAGTTCTTC.

This clone has just one count. The genes are TRBV2 and TRBJ1-1; possible D gene TRBD1, 6 bases. The CDR3 is 14 amino acids. CDR1 is SNHLY, CDR2 FYNNEI, per germline. Trimming removed 3 bases from V and 4 bases from J, with 12 bases in between. The CDR3 region has the DNA TGTGCCAGCAGTGAGAGCAGGGGACGCACTGAAGCTTTCTTT. Translating it yields CASSESRGRTEAFF.

The chain links TRBV25-1 to TRBJ2-5, with D hard to call. Trimming removed 0 bases from V and 5 bases from J, with 13 bases in between. CDR1 and CDR2 (germline): MGHDK, SYGVNS. The CDR3 is made up of 15 amino acids. This CDR3 is CASSEYPGPGETQYF. CDR3 DNA sequence: TGTGCCAGCAGTGAATATCCAGGTCCTGGGGAGACCCAGTACTTC. The entire variable domain, with the rest obtained from reference TRBV25-1 and TRBJ2-5, is as follows: EADIYQTPRYLVIGTGKKITLECSQTMGHDKMYWYQQDPGMELHLIHYSYGVNSTEKGDLSSESTVSRIRTEHFPLTLESARPSHTSQYLCASSEYPGPGETQYFGPGTRLLVL.

J is TRBJ2-3 and V is TRBV5-1; the match to TRBD2 covers 8 bases. After removal of 5 bases from V and 4 bases from J, the junction contained 6 bases not matched to a gene. Germline loops: CDR1 SGHRS, CDR2 YFSETQ. The CDR3 runs 14 residues. The CDR3 DNA reads as TGCGCCAGCAGGAACGGGAGGGCCTCAGATACGCAGTATTTT. Its translation: CASRNGRASDTQYF.

The chain has TRBV11-2 and TRBJ2-1; D not resolved. Trimming removed 6 bases from V and 10 bases from J, with 13 bases in between. Germline lookup yields CDR1 SGHAT and CDR2 FQNNGV. The CDR3 consists of 12 residues. The CDR3 loop is CASRHLEAEQFF. The CDR3 coding sequence is TGTGCCAGCAGACATCTAGAGGCGGAGCAGTTCTTC.

V is TRBV2 and J is TRBJ2-1; 7 bases match TRBD2. The V segment lost 0 bases and the J segment 7 bases; nucleotides outside the gene matches: 3. The CDR3 has 14 amino acids. Germline-derived CDR1 and CDR2 are SNHLY and FYNNEI. The CDR3 loop reads CASSEARLANEQFF. The CDR3 coding sequence is TGTGCCAGCAGTGAAGCGCGACTAGCAAATGAGCAGTTCTTC.

This chain links TRBV6-5 with TRBJ2-1, with D perhaps matching TRBD2 (5 bases). The germline gives CDR1 MNHEY, CDR2 SVGAGI. With 5 bases removed from V and 2 bases from J, the gap between germline ends came to 10 bases. The CDR3 contains 14 residues. The CDR3: CASSGGSAYNEQFF. In nucleotides, the CDR3 is TGTGCCAGCAGTGGAGGTTCAGCCTACAATGAGCAGTTCTTC.

The CDR3 DNA follows: TGTGCCAGCTCACGAGGGGAGTCAGCCAAAAACATTCAGTACTTC. Translated, it gives CASSRGESAKNIQYF. The rearrangement links TRBV18 to TRBJ2-4, with D possibly being TRBD1 or TRBD2 (5 bases each). The CDR3 covers 15 residues. V was pared by 4 bases and J by 0 bases, with 10 bases between. Looked up from germline, CDR1 is KGHSH and CDR2 is LQKENI. Using reference TRBV18 and TRBJ2-4 for the parts outside the CDR3, the full variable domain is NAGVMQNPRHLVRRRGQEARLRCSPMKGHSHVYWYRQLPEEGLKFMVYLQKENIIDESGMPKERFSAEFPKEGPSILRIQQVVRGDSAAYFCASSRGESAKNIQYFGAGTRLSVL.